This record covers a single T cell receptor (beta chain). Its specificity is not known. The data stem from a study of T cell responses to AZD1222 COVID-19 vaccine. TCRdb's table, derived via immunoSEQ multiplex PCR, lists solely in-frame clones and lacks some. The table includes 170,000 or so clones, around 93% detected once. CDR1 is LGHDT, CDR2 YNNKEL, per germline (reference sequence). There are 14 residues in the CDR3. Trimming left V 1 base short and J 4 bases short, with 10 bases between. Findings and limits, study-wide: White British people made up most donors, females outnumbered males, and clonal diversity was possibly underestimated. An increase in Spike-specific TCR breadth and depth was observed after two AZD1222 doses. The span of vaccine-associated CD4 TCRs extended across spike, with dominance at 160-218 and 743-854.

V is TRBV3-1 (or the pseudogene TRBV3-2) and J is TRBJ1-1; D unresolved. The sequence derives from an adult who received the MenACWY meningococcal vaccine as a control. Sample: peripheral blood, taken 28 days after the second dose of the MenACWY control vaccine. Here the CDR3 reads CASSQGALGTEAFF. The CDR3 DNA sequence: TGTGCCAGCAGCCAAGGGGCCCTGGGCACTGAAGCTTTCTTT.